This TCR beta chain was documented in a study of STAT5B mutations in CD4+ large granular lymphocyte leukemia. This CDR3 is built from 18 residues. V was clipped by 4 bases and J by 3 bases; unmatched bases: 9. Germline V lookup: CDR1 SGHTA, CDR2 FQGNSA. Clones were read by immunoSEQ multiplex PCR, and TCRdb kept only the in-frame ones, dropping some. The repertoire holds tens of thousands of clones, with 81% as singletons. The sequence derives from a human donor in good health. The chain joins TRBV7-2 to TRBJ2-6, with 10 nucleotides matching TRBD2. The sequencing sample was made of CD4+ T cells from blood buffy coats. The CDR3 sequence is CASSSFSGGLSGANVLTF. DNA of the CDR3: TGTGCCAGCAGCTCGTTTAGCGGGGGGTTAAGTGGGGCCAACGTCCTGACTTTC.